What follows is one T cell receptor beta chain and its context. It lacks a known antigen. One base away there is no much larger clone; base qualities are not given. The sample originates from a study of blood T cell repertoires in COVID-19 (dated by TCRdb to about 2020). Describing the broader study: Collaborator samples came from the United States, Italy and Spain and covered acute and convalescent phases of COVID-19. A freely available public database, intended as a resource for researchers studying the immune response to SARS-CoV-2, is where the repertoires were released. The prospective study material was composed of cDNA or gDNA derived from T cells, B-cell-depleted T cells, or PBMCs. The samples were drawn from the first 160 participants of the ongoing ImmuneRACE study and from over 950 subjects provided by 6 global collaborators. The sample metadata nearly always contained a de-identified subject ID, COVID-19 status, age in years and sex. Where HLA class I and class II types were available, the types were taken from metadata supplied by the sample provider, not from assay-based typing. Deeply sampled blood TCRbeta repertoires from subjects exposed to, actively infected with, or recovered from COVID-19 were included in the dataset.

TCRbeta CDR3 regions were amplified from genomic DNA by means of the immunoSEQ Assay, a bias-controlled multiplex PCR. The authors' pipeline ran thus. The number of nucleated cells in each sample was estimated by amplification of reference gene primers within the assay. To quantify the absolute abundance of each unique TCRbeta CDR3 rearrangement, sequence reads were collapsed and filtered. For each sample, productive Simpson clonality was calculated as the square root of Simpson's diversity index over productive rearrangements. TCRdb carries this immuneACCESS record with in-frame sequences only. Its versions omit some clonotypes, under half of them owing to an unresolved V gene in the studies checked, with the rest unexplained. V and J calls and clone size come straight from that table; D and trimming were deduced from the DNA. The sample records 320,000 or so clones, roughly 90% of which are singletons. The ten biggest clones cover more than 0.8% of the sample.

What the study reported, not specific to this receptor: Clinical and demographic metadata were provided uncurated, with the amount varying by source and participant.

In the prospective study, participants were roughly 18 to 90 years old, resided in 24 geographic areas of the United States, and were enrolled through a virtual design. Cohort assignment in the prospective study relied on participant-reported clinical history from a screening survey and a study questionnaire. Recovered participants in ImmuneRACE Cohort 3 were defined as having two consecutive negative NP/OP PCR tests, clearance from a healthcare professional, or resolution of symptoms. Mobile phlebotomists in the prospective study collected whole blood, serum and a nasopharyngeal or oropharyngeal swab from every participant. Over a roughly 2-month period, participants in the prospective study had the option of providing additional blood draws and questionnaires. Prospective study blood samples were shipped either frozen or at room temperature before DNA extraction. According to the germline V gene, CDR1 reads SGHRS and CDR2 reads YFSETQ. Inclusive of the bounding cysteine and phenylalanine, the CDR3 is 14 residues long. Just the 42-base CDR3 DNA is kept, in frame starting at base 1. V lost 3 bases and J lost 8 bases; the stretch between them is 15 bases long.

Sequenced material: PBMCs or T cells enriched from blood (not recorded which). The TCR comes from a woman in her 30s who had recovered from COVID-19. The chain is encoded by TRBV5-1 joined to TRBJ2-1, with an unclear D gene assignment. The nucleotide sequence is given as TGCGCCAGCAGCTCCCTAACCCTCCCCGATGAGCAGTTCTTC. Translated, it gives CASSSLTLPDEQFF. Beyond the CDR3, the reference TRBV5-1 and TRBJ2-1 genes provide the residues; the full variable domain reads: KAGVTQTPRYLIKTRGQQVTLSCSPISGHRSVSWYQQTPGQGLQFLFEYFSETQRNKGNFPGRFSGRQFSNSRSEMNVSTLELGDSALYLCASSSLTLPDEQFFGPGTRLTVL.